The source of this TCR beta chain is a study of post-analysis software for immune sequencing data. Findings of the study overall: The five TRBV segments detected at higher frequency in patients than in controls included TRBV5-6, TRBV5-1 and TRBV20-1.

Germline values: CDR1 SGHRS, CDR2 YFSETQ. The CDR3 extends over 14 amino acids. This clonotype was counted only a few times. The antigen is unknown. Sequence at one end of the junction differs from germline and may be a read error. Unique molecular identifiers were present in the TCR beta cDNA libraries. From the PCR reads, TCRdb called clonotypes with MiXCR, one entry per CDR3 protein. The sample lists roughly 800,000 distinct CDR3 sequences, about 50% occurring once. The rearrangement joins TRBV5-1 to TRBJ1-4; D unresolved. Sequencing used blood. This clonotype was sampled from a girl aged 10 to 17 with multiple sclerosis. The CDR3 spells CASSEWGDNGKLFF. CDR3 nucleotide sequence: TGCGCCAGCAGCGAGTGGGGAGATAATGGAAAACTGTTTTTT.